This T cell receptor beta chain was recorded in a study of blood T cell repertoires in COVID-19. Background on the study: The United States, Italy and Spain provided the acute and convalescent COVID-19 samples. PBMCs, B-cell-depleted T cells, or T cells were the source of the cDNA or gDNA that made up the material.

As originally analysed: Estimation of nucleated cell counts relied on the amplification of reference gene primers. Libraries were prepared by immunoSEQ multiplex PCR; TCRdb keeps only in-frame clonotypes and omits some of them. V, J and clone size are taken as reported in that table, and D and trimming were inferred from the DNA itself. The repertoire holds roughly 150,000 clones, around four fifths seen once, with roughly 13% in the top ten. This clone appeared a single time. V shed 3 bases, J shed 0 bases, and the junction held 3 bases outside the gene matches. The CDR3 has 15 residues. Germline values: CDR1 LGHDT, CDR2 YNNKEL (reference sequence).

The TCR comes from a man in his sixties or seventies who had recovered from COVID-19. The sequencing input was peripheral blood. The chain carries TRBV3-1 (or the pseudogene TRBV3-2) and TRBJ1-1, with TRBD1 matching over 8 bases. The CDR3 loop is CASSHRQGLNTEAFF. The CDR3 DNA reads TGTGCCAGCAGCCACCGACAGGGGCTGAACACTGAAGCTTTCTTT.